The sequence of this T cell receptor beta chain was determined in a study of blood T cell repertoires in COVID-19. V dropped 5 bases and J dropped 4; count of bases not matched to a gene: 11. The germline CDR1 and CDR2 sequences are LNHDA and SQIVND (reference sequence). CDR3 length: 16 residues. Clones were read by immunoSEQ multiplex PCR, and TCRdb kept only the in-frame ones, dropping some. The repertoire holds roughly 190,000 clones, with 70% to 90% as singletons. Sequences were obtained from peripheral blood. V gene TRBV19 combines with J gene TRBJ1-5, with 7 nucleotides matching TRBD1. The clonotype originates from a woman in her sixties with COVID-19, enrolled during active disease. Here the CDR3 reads CASSSALQGSNQPQHF. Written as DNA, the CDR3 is TGTGCCAGTAGTTCGGCCTTACAGGGGTCAAATCAGCCCCAGCATTTT.